This passage covers 28 T cell receptor beta chains from one sample sequenced in a study of T cells in tumors after PD-1 blockade. Clones were read by immunoSEQ multiplex PCR, and TCRdb kept only the in-frame ones, dropping some. Of some 18,000 clones in the sample, 65% to 85% were seen once. Sequences were derived from PBMCs, sampled after anti-PD-1 therapy. These receptors originate from a human donor with advanced basal cell or squamous cell carcinoma (not recorded which).

There are a few counts of this clone. The genes are TRBV6-5 and TRBJ1-5, with D perhaps TRBD1 (5 bases). Germline V gene lookup returns CDR1 MNHEY and CDR2 SVGAGI. Trimming removed 7 bases at V and 0 bases at J, with 10 bases between. The CDR3 loop spans 14 amino acids. CDR3 sequence: CASMGLNSNQPQHF. The CDR3 DNA follows: TGTGCCAGCATGGGACTCAATAGCAATCAGCCCCAGCATTTT.

The chain has TRBV6-5 and TRBJ2-3; TRBD2 aligns across 8 bases. Germline V lookup: CDR1 MNHEY, CDR2 SVGAGI. The J segment lost 4 bases and the V segment lost 5 bases, leaving 2 bases of the junction unmatched. The CDR3 consists of 13 residues. This CDR3 is CASSSGRSDTQYF. CDR3 sequence (DNA): TGTGCCAGCAGTAGCGGGAGATCAGATACGCAGTATTTT.

The V call is TRBV9, the J call TRBJ2-1; D remains ambiguous. Germline CDR1 reads SGDLS; CDR2 reads YYNGEE. V was clipped by 0 bases and J by 5 bases, with 6 bases between them. The CDR3 consists of 13 residues. In DNA, the CDR3 is TGTGCCAGCAGCGTAGGGCTTCACAATGAGCAGTTCTTC. Its protein product is CASSVGLHNEQFF.

V usage is TRBV5-1 and J usage is TRBJ1-3; the D is unclear. The CDR3 has 13 residues. Per germline, CDR1 SGHRS and CDR2 YFSETQ. V dropped 0 bases and J dropped 8 bases, with 9 bases sitting between them. The CDR3 sequence is CASSLAPGDTIYF. CDR3 nucleotide sequence: TGCGCCAGCAGCTTGGCCCCGGGAGACACCATATATTTT.

The chain joins TRBV4-1 to TRBJ1-4; D not resolved. This CDR3 is 13 amino acids long. Germline V CDR1 and CDR2: MGHRA, YSYEKL. The V and J ends lost 1 base and 8 bases respectively, with 8 bases between them. The CDR3 loop is CASSQASTEKLFF. The CDR3 region has the DNA TGCGCCAGCAGCCAAGCCTCGACAGAAAAACTGTTTTTT.

The chain has TRBV10-3 and TRBJ2-2; 10 nucleotides match TRBD2. V lost 6 bases to trimming and J lost 0 bases; unmatched junction nucleotides: 4. This CDR3 is 16 amino acids long. Germline CDR1 ENHRY, CDR2 SYGVKD. The CDR3: CAISVAGGANTGELFF. The CDR3 coding sequence is TGTGCCATCAGCGTAGCGGGAGGTGCGAACACCGGGGAGCTGTTTTTT.

This chain connects TRBV3-1 (or the pseudogene TRBV3-2) to TRBJ1-3, with D perhaps matching TRBD1 (5 bases). The CDR3 spans 20 residues. In germline, CDR1 is LGHDT, CDR2 YNNKEL (reference sequence). V was shortened by 4 bases and J by 0 bases, with 25 bases between the two germline ends. The CDR3 DNA reads TGTGCCAGCAGCCTCTGGGGGTTGCTGGATGGAGATTACTCTGGAAACACCATATATTTT. This gives the protein CASSLWGLLDGDYSGNTIYF.

J is TRBJ1-6 and V is TRBV7-8; D not certain. The CDR3 sequence is 14 residues long. Germline V gene data show CDR1 as SGHVS and CDR2 as FQNEAQ. V was shortened by 5 bases and J by 6 bases, with 11 bases between the two germline ends. CDR3 loop: CASSTGRVNSPLHF. The CDR3 region has the DNA TGTGCCAGCAGCACCGGACGGGTTAATTCACCCCTCCACTTT.

The rearrangement links TRBV18 to TRBJ2-7; 7 bases match TRBD2. Unmatched junction bases numbered 6, after V lost 5 bases and J lost 5 bases. Germline CDR1 KGHSH, CDR2 LQKENI. The CDR3 is made up of 13 amino acids. The CDR3 loop reads CASSERRENEQYF. The CDR3 DNA follows: TGTGCCAGCTCAGAAAGGCGGGAGAACGAGCAGTACTTC.

The chain uses TRBV19 and TRBJ1-5; a possible D gene is TRBD1 (5 bases). The CDR3 extends over 11 amino acids. Trimming cost V 10 bases and J 5 bases, with 9 bases left between them. Germline CDR1 and CDR2: LNHDA and SQIVND (reference sequence). CDR3 sequence reads: CATGPYQPQHF. DNA of the CDR3: TGTGCCACAGGGCCTTATCAGCCCCAGCATTTT.

This clone is classed as medium-sized. The rearrangement joins TRBV21-1 to TRBJ2-3; the table's D call, TRBD2, has no DNA check behind it. TRBV21-1 has pseudogene status. This CDR3 has 21 amino acids. CDR3 residues: CASRTPPGLASTYLPRDTQYF. The CDR3 bases are TGTGCCAGCAGAACGCCGCCCGGACTAGCGAGCACCTACCTCCCCCGAGATACGCAGTATTTT.

The sample holds one count of this clone. The rearrangement uses TRBV28 and TRBJ2-1; the match to TRBD1 covers 7 bases. Trimming cost V 6 bases and J 8 bases; bases outside gene matches: 19. The CDR3 spans 17 residues. CDR1 is MDHEN, CDR2 SYDVKM, per germline. CDR3 region: CASSPTRVDTGVDEQFF. The CDR3 DNA follows: TGTGCCAGCAGCCCAACTCGTGTGGACACAGGGGTCGATGAGCAGTTCTTC.

This clone came up once. This chain joins TRBV7-6 and TRBJ2-1; no clear D. The CDR3 covers 12 residues. Germline CDR1 reads SGHVS; CDR2 reads FNYEAQ. Trimming shortened V by 2 bases and J by 9 bases, and 8 bases separated the two germline ends. The CDR3: CASSLLRSEQFF. DNA for the CDR3: TGTGCCAGCAGCTTACTTCGGTCTGAGCAGTTCTTC.

V is TRBV19 and J is TRBJ2-6; possible D gene TRBD2, 6 bases. Germline assignment: CDR1 LNHDA and CDR2 SQIVND (reference sequence). The CDR3 extends over 16 amino acids. V shed 4 bases and J shed 4 bases, with 14 bases lying between them. The CDR3 region has the DNA TGTGCCAGTAGTAGGGAGGTGCCCTCGGGGGCCAACGTCCTGACTTTC. Amino acids: CASSREVPSGANVLTF.

The V call is TRBV6-5, the J call TRBJ1-5; 7 bases match TRBD1. CDR3 length: 15 amino acids. The germline V gene encodes CDR1 MNHEY and CDR2 SVGAGI. Unmatched junction bases numbered 3, after V lost 0 bases and J lost 4 bases. DNA of the CDR3: TGTGCCAGCAGTTACTCATTCAGGGGGAATCAGCCCCAGCATTTT. Its protein is CASSYSFRGNQPQHF.

This chain links TRBV19 with TRBJ2-4, with no clear D. The CDR3 length is 16 residues. Germline CDR1 and CDR2: LNHDA and SQIVND (reference sequence). V gave up 6 bases and J gave up 0 bases, with 15 bases separating them. CDR3 protein: CASSPPVPLAKNIQYF. The CDR3 DNA is TGTGCCAGTAGCCCCCCAGTACCACTAGCCAAAAACATTCAGTACTTC.

The V and J genes are TRBV5-4 and TRBJ2-7; D perhaps matches TRBD1 (6 bases). Germline V gene lookup returns CDR1 SGHNT and CDR2 YYREEE (reference sequence). The CDR3 has 13 residues. Trimming pared 4 bases from V and 2 bases from J, leaving 10 bases between. The CDR3 here is CASSPDSTYEQYF. The CDR3 DNA is TGTGCCAGCAGCCCGGACAGTACCTACGAGCAGTACTTC.

This chain links TRBV7-2 with TRBJ1-1; tentative D call: TRBD1 (6 bases). This CDR3 is 15 amino acids long. From germline, CDR1 is SGHTA and CDR2 FQGNSA. Deletions cut 7 bases from V and 1 base from J, with 16 bases between. The CDR3 region is CASTRGGVRNTEAFF. The CDR3 DNA reads as TGTGCCAGCACTAGGGGGGGGGTTCGGAACACTGAAGCTTTCTTT.

This clone was seen once. The chain's CDR3 is CASSAPGTGREKLFF. CDR3 bases: TGTGCCAGCAGCGCCCCCGGGACAGGGAGAGAAAAACTGTTTTTT. V and J are TRBV7-2 and TRBJ1-4, with 9 bases that match TRBD1. Germline CDR1 and CDR2: SGHTA and FQGNSA. This CDR3 is 15 amino acids long. Trimming cost V 5 bases and J 8 bases; bases outside gene matches: 9.

The chain combines TRBV27 with TRBJ2-1; maybe TRBD2 (5 bases). Germline lookup yields CDR1 MNHEY and CDR2 SMNVEV (reference sequence). V gave up 5 bases and J gave up 1 base, with 15 bases separating them. CDR3 length equals 16 residues. Written as DNA, the CDR3 is TGTGCCAGCAGTCGGCCGGGAAGAAGATCCTACAATGAGCAGTTCTTC. Protein sequence: CASSRPGRRSYNEQFF.

The chain employs TRBV5-1 and TRBJ1-2; D is unclear. Trimming cost V 0 bases and J 2 bases, with 8 bases left between them. The CDR3 contains 14 residues. The germline gives CDR1 SGHRS, CDR2 YFSETQ. The CDR3 is CASSLGPENYGYTF. The CDR3 region has the DNA TGCGCCAGCAGCTTGGGGCCGGAGAACTATGGCTACACCTTC.

The CDR3 here is CASSYGFQETQYF. The CDR3 DNA reads as TGTGCCAGCAGTTACGGATTTCAAGAGACCCAGTACTTC. This sequence joins TRBV27 and TRBJ2-5; D is ambiguous. Trimming took 4 bases from V and 2 from J, leaving 8 bases between them. CDR1 is MNHEY, CDR2 SMNVEV, per germline (reference sequence). The CDR3 contains 13 residues.

This clone came up a few times. The chain combines TRBV6-4 with TRBJ1-2; 9 bases map to TRBD1. CDR3 length: 15 residues. Per germline, CDR1 MRHNA and CDR2 SNTAGT. V gave up 5 bases and J gave up 7 bases; unmatched junction bases: 11. CDR3 nucleotides: TGTGCCAGCAGTACTCAAGCGGGACAGGGAGGTGGCTACACCTTC. Protein product: CASSTQAGQGGGYTF.

The chain uses TRBV29-1 and TRBJ2-7, with TRBD1 matching 7 bases. Unmatched junction bases numbered 10, after V lost 1 base and J lost 4 bases. From germline, CDR1 is SQVTM and CDR2 ANQGSEA. The CDR3 sequence is 15 residues long. CDR3: CSVEVSSGGSYEQYF. Written as DNA, the CDR3 is TGCAGCGTTGAAGTGTCGTCAGGGGGATCGTACGAGCAGTACTTC.

This clone occurred once. The V call is TRBV19, the J call TRBJ1-1; no firm D call. The germline V gene has CDR1 LNHDA and CDR2 SQIVND (reference sequence). CDR3 length: 12 amino acids. V lost 11 bases and J 7 bases, leaving 17 bases between the germline ends. This CDR3 is CASQEGNGEAFF. CDR3 DNA sequence: TGTGCCTCGCAGGAGGGCAATGGTGAAGCTTTCTTT. The whole variable domain, filled in from reference TRBV19 and TRBJ1-1, reads DGGITQSPKYLFRKEGQNVTLSCEQNLNHDAMYWYRQDPGQGLRLIYYSQIVNDFQKGDIAEGYSVSREKKESFPLTVTSAQKNPTAFYLCASQEGNGEAFFGQGTRLTVV.

The chain joins TRBV3-1 (or the pseudogene TRBV3-2) to TRBJ2-2; the D is unclear. CDR3 length equals 15 residues. Trimming shortened V by 4 bases and J by 9 bases, and 18 bases separated the two germline ends. Germline lookup yields CDR1 LGHDT and CDR2 YNNKEL (reference sequence). The CDR3 coding sequence is TGTGCCAGCAGCCCTCGGGCCACCAGTGAAAGGGAGCTGTTTTTT. Amino acids: CASSPRATSERELFF.

The genes are TRBV11-3 and TRBJ1-6; D is ambiguous. Germline CDR1 and CDR2: SGHNT and YENEEA. V was cut by 0 bases and J by 10 bases, with 4 bases left in between. There are 12 residues in the CDR3. CDR3 sequence: CASSLEYSPLHF. The CDR3 DNA sequence: TGTGCCAGCAGCTTAGAATACTCACCCCTCCACTTT.

This chain joins TRBV19 and TRBJ1-1; TRBD1 is a possible D gene (6 bases). The germline V gene has CDR1 LNHDA and CDR2 SQIVND (reference sequence). V shed 5 bases and J shed 3 bases, with 16 bases lying between them. This CDR3 is built from 15 residues. The CDR3 loop is CASSAGRGVDTEAFF. The CDR3 DNA follows: TGTGCCAGTAGTGCCGGGAGGGGGGTCGACACTGAAGCTTTCTTT.